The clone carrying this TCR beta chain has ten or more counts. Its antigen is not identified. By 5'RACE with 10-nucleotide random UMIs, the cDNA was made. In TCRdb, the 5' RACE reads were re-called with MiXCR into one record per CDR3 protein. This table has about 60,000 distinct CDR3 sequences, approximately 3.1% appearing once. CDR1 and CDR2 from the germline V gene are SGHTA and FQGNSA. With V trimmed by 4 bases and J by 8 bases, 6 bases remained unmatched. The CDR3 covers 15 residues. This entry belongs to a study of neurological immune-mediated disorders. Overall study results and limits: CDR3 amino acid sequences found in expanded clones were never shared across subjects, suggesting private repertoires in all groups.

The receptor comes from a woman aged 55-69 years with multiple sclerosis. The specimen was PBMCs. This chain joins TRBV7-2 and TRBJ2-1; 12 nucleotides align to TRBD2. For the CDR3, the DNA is TGTGCCAGCAGCTGGACTAGCGGGGCTTCCGATGAGCAGTTCTTC. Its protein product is CASSWTSGASDEQFF.